The present T cell receptor beta chain was sequenced within a study of CD8 T cells in ankylosing spondylitis. General study points: Disease-linked clones, CD8+, were relatively rare in peripheral blood.

The germline gives CDR1 SGHRS, CDR2 YFSETQ. The CDR3 covers 14 residues. V was pared by 5 bases and J by 5 bases, with 7 bases of the junction left unmatched. TCRdb used MiXCR to reprocess the 5' RACE reads, holding one entry per CDR3 protein. The sample lists about 130,000 distinct CDR3 sequences; roughly 6.6% were seen once. The table lists this clonotype with many counts. Its antigen is not known. The chain recombines TRBV5-1 with TRBJ2-1; 7 bases are shared with TRBD1. Sequencing was carried out using blood, either unsorted or a sorted T cell fraction (not recorded which). This clonotype was sampled from a female donor with ankylosing spondylitis or in good health (not recorded which). CDR3 nucleotide sequence: TGCGCCAGCAGTCACGGGACAGTAGACAATGAGCAGTTCTTC. Protein: CASSHGTVDNEQFF.